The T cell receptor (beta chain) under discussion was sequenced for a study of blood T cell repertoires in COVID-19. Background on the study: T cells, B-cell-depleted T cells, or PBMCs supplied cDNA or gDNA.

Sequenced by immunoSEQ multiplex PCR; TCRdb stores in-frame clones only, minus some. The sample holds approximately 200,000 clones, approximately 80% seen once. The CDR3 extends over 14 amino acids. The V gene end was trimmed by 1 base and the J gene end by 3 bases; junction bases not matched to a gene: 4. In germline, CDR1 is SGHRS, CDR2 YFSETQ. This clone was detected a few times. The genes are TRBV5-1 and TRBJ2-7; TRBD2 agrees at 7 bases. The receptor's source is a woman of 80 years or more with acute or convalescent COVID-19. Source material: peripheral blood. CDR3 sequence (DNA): TGCGCCAGCAGCTTGTCTGCGGGGGTCTACGAGCAGTACTTC. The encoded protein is CASSLSAGVYEQYF.